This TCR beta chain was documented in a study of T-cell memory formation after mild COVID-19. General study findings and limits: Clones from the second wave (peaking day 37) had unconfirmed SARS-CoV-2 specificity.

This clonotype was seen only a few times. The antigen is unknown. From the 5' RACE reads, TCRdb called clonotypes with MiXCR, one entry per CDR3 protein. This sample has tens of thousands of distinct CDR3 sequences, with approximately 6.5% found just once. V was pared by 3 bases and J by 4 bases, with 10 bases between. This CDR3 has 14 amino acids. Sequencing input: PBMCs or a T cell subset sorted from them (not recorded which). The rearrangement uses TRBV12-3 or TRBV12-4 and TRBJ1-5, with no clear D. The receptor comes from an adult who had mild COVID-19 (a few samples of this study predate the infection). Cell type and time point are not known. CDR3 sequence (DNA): TGTGCCAGCAGTTTGGGCCGGGAAAATCAGCCCCAGCATTTT. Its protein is CASSLGRENQPQHF.